This record looks at one T cell receptor (beta chain) sequence and its context. Unmatched junction bases numbered 12, after V lost 4 bases and J lost 4 bases. From germline, CDR1 is WNHNN and CDR2 SYGVQD (reference sequence). The length of the CDR3 is 19 residues. These data belong to a study of OX40 agonist ivuxolimab in advanced cancers. The assay was immunoSEQ multiplex PCR, and TCRdb's table has in-frame clones only and misses some. Of 34,000 or so clones listed, roughly four fifths were seen once; the top ten hold over 9.5%. The rearrangement joins TRBV10-1 to TRBJ2-3; 15 bases fit TRBD2. Here the sequenced sample was CD4+ or CD8+ T cells sorted from blood, taken in a trial of the OX40 agonist ivuxolimab. The receptor was derived from an adult with an advanced solid tumor such as melanoma, head and neck, liver or kidney cancer. Here the CDR3 reads CASSGTRTSGGGQPDTQYF. The CDR3 bases are TGCGCCAGCAGTGGGACTAGGACTAGCGGGGGGGGCCAGCCAGATACGCAGTATTTT.